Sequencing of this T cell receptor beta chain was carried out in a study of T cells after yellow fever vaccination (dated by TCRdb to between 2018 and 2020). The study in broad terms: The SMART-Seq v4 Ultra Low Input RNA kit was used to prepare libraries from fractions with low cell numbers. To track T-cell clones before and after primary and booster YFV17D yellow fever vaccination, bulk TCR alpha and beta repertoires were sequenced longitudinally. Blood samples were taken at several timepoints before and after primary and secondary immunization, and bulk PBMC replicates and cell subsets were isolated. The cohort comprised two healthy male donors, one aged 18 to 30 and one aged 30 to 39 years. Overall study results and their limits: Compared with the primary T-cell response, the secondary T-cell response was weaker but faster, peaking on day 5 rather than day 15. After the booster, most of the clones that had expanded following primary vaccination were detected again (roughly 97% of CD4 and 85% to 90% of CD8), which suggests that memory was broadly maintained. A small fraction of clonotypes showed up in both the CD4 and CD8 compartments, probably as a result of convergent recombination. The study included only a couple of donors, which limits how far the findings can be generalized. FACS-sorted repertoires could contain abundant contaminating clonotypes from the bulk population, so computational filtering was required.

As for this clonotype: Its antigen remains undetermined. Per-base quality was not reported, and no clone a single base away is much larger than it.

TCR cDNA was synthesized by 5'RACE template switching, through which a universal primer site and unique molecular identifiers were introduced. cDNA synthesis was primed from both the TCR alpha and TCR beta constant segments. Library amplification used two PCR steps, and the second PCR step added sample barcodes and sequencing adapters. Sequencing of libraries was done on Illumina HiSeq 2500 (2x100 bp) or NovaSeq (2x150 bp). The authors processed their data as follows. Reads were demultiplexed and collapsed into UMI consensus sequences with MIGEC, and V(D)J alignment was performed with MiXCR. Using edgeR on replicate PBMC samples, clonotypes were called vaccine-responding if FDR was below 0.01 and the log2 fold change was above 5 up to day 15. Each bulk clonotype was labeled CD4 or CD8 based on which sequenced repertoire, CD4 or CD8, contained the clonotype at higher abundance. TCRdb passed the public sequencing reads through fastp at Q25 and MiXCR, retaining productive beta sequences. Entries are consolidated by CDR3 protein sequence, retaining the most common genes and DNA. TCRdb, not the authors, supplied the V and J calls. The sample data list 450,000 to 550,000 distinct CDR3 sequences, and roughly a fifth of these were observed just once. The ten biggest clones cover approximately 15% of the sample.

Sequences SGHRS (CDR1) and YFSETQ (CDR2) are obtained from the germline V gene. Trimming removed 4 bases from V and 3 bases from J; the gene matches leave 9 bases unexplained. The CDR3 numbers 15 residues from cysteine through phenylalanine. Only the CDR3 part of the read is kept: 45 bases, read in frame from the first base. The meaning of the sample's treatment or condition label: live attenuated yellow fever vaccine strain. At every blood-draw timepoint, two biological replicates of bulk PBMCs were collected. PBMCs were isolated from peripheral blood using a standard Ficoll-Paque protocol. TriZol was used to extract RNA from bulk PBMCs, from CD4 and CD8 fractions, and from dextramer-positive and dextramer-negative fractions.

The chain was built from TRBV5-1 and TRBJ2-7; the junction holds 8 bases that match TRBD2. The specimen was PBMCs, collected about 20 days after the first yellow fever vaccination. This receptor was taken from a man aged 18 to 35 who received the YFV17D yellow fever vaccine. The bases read TGCGCCAGCAGCCAAAGCGGGGGCTCGAGCTACGAGCAGTACTTC. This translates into CASSQSGGSSYEQYF. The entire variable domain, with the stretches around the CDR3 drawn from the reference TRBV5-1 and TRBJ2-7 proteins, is KAGVTQTPRYLIKTRGQQVTLSCSPISGHRSVSWYQQTPGQGLQFLFEYFSETQRNKGNFPGRFSGRQFSNSRSEMNVSTLELGDSALYLCASSQSGGSSYEQYFGPGTRLTVT.